One T cell receptor (beta chain) is described in this entry. Antigen specificity is unknown. The source of the sample is a study of beta chain features in type 1 diabetes. TCRB transcripts that were expressed got sequenced, as all of the isolated RNA had been reverse transcribed. Profiled with immunoSEQ multiplex PCR; TCRdb holds only in-frame clones, not every one. Counted here are hundreds of thousands of clones, roughly a sixth occurring once; the ten biggest clones make up approximately 0.093%. Study-wide results and limits: Type 1 diabetes patients showed a moderate but significant shortening of TCRB CDR3s in all four CD4+ subsets. VDJ junctions sequenced from type 1 diabetes patients showed fewer insertions and more deletions.

The CDR3 consists of 15 residues. Between the trimmed V and J ends, which lost 2 bases and 3 bases, there was a span of 11 bases. CDR1 MDHEN and CDR2 SYDVKM come from the germline V gene. What was sequenced was naive CD4+ T cells from blood. The TCR originated in a man in his late teens or twenties in good health. The chain couples TRBV28 to TRBJ2-1; D perhaps matches TRBD1 (5 bases). DNA of the CDR3: TGTGCCAGCAGTTTAGGCACAGGCTTCTACAATGAGCAGTTCTTC. This encodes CASSLGTGFYNEQFF. Based on the CDR3 plus reference TRBV28 and TRBJ2-1, the full variable domain is DVKVTQSSRYLVKRTGEKVFLECVQDMDHENMFWYRQDPGLGLRLIYFSYDVKMKEKGDIPEGYSVSREKKERFSLILESASTNQTSMYLCASSLGTGFYNEQFFGPGTRLTVL.